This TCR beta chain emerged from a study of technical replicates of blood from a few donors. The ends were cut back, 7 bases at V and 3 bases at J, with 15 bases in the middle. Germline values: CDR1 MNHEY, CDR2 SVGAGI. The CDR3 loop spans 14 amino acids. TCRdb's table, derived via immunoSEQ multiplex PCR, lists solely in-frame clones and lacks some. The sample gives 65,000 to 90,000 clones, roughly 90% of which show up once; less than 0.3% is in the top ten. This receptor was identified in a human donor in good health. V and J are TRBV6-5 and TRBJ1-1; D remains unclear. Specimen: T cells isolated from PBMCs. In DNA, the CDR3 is TGTGCCAGCACCAACGGGGATGCGGACACTGAAGCTTTCTTT. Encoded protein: CASTNGDADTEAFF.